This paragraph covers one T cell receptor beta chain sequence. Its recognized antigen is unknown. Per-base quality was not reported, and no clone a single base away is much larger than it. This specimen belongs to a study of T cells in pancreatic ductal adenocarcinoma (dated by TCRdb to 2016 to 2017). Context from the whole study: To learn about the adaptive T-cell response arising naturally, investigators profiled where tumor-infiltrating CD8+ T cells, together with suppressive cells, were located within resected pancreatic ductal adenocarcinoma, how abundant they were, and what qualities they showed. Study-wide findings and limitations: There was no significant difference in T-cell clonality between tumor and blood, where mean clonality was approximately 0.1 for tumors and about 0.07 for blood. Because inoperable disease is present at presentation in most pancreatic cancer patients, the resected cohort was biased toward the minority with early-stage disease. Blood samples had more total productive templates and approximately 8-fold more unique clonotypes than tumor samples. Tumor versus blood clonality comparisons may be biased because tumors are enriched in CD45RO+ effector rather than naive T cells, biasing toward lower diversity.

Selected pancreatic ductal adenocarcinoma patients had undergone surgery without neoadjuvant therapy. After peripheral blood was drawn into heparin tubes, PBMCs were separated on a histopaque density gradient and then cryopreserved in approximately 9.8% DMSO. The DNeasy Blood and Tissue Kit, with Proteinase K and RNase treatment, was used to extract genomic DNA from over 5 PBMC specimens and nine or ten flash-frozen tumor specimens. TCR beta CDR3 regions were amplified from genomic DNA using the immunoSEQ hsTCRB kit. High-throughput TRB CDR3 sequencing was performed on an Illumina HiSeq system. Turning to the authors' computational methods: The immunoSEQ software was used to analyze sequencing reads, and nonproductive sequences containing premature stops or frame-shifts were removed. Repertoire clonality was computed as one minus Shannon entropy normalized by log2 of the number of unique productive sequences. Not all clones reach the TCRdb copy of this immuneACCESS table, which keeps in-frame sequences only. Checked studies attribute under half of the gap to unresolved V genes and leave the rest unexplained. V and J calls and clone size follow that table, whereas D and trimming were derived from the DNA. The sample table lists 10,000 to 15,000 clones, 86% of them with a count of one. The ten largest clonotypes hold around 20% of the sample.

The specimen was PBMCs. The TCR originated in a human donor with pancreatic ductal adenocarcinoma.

The DNA is TGTGCCAGCAGTTCTTGGACTAGCGGGAGGGTTCGCGAGCAGTACTTC. Its protein product is CASSSWTSGRVREQYF. The sequence is built from TRBV27 and TRBJ2-7, with 15 bases matching TRBD2. From a lookup of the germline V gene (reference sequence), CDR1 and CDR2 are MNHEY and SMNVEV. The CDR3 measures 16 amino acids from cysteine to phenylalanine. Just the 48-base CDR3 DNA is kept, in frame starting at base 1. V is cut back by 4 bases and J by 6 bases, with 7 bases in the junction unmatched.